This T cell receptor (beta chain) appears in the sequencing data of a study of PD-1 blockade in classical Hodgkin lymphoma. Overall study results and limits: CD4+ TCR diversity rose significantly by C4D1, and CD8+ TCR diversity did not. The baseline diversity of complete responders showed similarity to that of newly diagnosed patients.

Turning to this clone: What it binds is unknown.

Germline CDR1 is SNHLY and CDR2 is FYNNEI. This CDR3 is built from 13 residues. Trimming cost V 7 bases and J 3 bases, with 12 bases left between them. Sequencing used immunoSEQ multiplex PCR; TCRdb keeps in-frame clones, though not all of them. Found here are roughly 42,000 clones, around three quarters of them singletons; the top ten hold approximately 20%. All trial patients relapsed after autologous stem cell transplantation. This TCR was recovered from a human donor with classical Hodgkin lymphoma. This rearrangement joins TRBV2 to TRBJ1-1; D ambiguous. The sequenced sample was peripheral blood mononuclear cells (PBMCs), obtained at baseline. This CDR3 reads CASNWGSHTEAFF. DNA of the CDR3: TGTGCCAGCAACTGGGGATCCCACACTGAAGCTTTCTTT.